The clone carrying this T cell receptor (beta chain) appeared many times. The sample originates from a study of cytomegalovirus exposure and HLA in healthy donors. The V gene's germline CDR1 is MRHNA and CDR2 SNTAGT. J lost 7 bases, V lost 4 bases, and 6 bases had no gene match. The CDR3 covers 14 residues. This PCR relied on a set of 60 Vbeta primers and 13 Jbeta primers. The table came from immunoSEQ multiplex PCR; TCRdb's copy has only in-frame clones and leaves some out. The sample contains about 150,000 clones, about 80% of which appear only once. Sequenced sample: PBMCs. The chain joins TRBV6-4 to TRBJ2-2; 7 positions agree with TRBD1. This clonotype was obtained from a woman aged 40 to 50 in good health and CMV-seronegative. CDR3 nucleotides: TGTGCCAGCAGTGCAGGACAGGCCGGCGGGGAGCTGTTTTTT. The encoded protein is CASSAGQAGGELFF.